This T cell receptor beta chain was recovered during a study of glioma-infiltrating T cells. Study-level points and caveats: Very few CDR3 sequences were shared between tissue and blood.

Amplification of TCR alpha and beta CDR3 regions from RNA used iRepertoire nested multiplex PCR. Each CDR3 protein gets one entry after TCRdb re-called the multiplex PCR reads with MiXCR. Of approximately 110,000 distinct CDR3 sequences listed, around 25% are singletons. This clonotype was detected ten times or more. Its antigen remains unknown. The receptor's source is a human donor with low-grade glioma or glioblastoma, undergoing nonglioma brain surgery, or in good health (not recorded which). Sequenced material: glioma tissue, nonneoplastic brain tissue, or PBMCs (not recorded which).

The CDR3 DNA is TGTGCCAGCAGCGTCTTAGGGACGAGAAAGGGTAATGAGCAGTTCTTC. As protein: CASSVLGTRKGNEQFF. The chain carries TRBV14 and TRBJ2-1, with D possibly called TRBD1 or TRBD2 (5 bases each). V lost 5 bases, J lost 7 bases, and 21 bases lay in between. CDR1 and CDR2 (germline): SGHDN, FVKESK. The CDR3 totals 16 residues. Combining the CDR3 with reference TRBV14 and TRBJ2-1 gives the whole variable domain EAGVTQFPSHSVIEKGQTVTLRCDPISGHDNLYWYRRVMGKEIKFLLHFVKESKQDESGMPNNRFLAERTGGTYSTLKVQPAELEDSGVYFCASSVLGTRKGNEQFFGPGTRLTVL.